The clone carrying this T cell receptor (beta chain) came up many times. This specimen comes from a study of CD8 T cells in ankylosing spondylitis. The ends were cut back, 0 bases at V and 6 bases at J, with 11 bases in the middle. In germline, CDR1 is MGHRA, CDR2 YSYEKL. The CDR3 totals 14 residues. TCRdb recomputed calls from the 5' RACE reads with MiXCR, one row per CDR3 protein. The sample records a few hundred thousand distinct CDR3 sequences, roughly 20% being singletons. Sequencing was done on a sample of blood, either unsorted or a sorted T cell fraction (not recorded which). This rearrangement joins TRBV4-1 to TRBJ2-5; no clear D. This receptor was obtained from a male donor with ankylosing spondylitis or in good health (not recorded which). Here the CDR3 DNA reads TGCGCCAGCAGCCAAGAATTAAACACCCAGACCCAGTACTTC. Its translation: CASSQELNTQTQYF.